The next 12 T cell receptor beta chains were all read from a single sample in a study of T-cell reconstitution after alpha-beta-depleted transplantation in children. A TCRbeta library incorporating unique molecular identifiers was prepared. TCRdb reprocessed the PCR reads via MiXCR and lists one record per CDR3 protein. Found here are 350,000 to 450,000 distinct CDR3 sequences, roughly 13% of them singletons; the top ten hold around 4.5%. The sample was PBMCs, taken from the stem cell graft. Receptors were obtained from a human donor who donated a stem cell graft to a child with Fanconi anemia.

This clonotype was detected many times. The chain has TRBV6-2 or TRBV6-3 and TRBJ1-2; D might be TRBD1 (6 bases). The CDR3 has 14 amino acids. V dropped 4 bases and J dropped 4 bases, with 13 bases sitting between them. From germline, CDR1 is MNHEY and CDR2 SVGEGT. CDR3 sequence reads: CASSSADSVYGYTF. CDR3 nucleotides: TGTGCCAGCAGTTCCGCGGACAGCGTCTATGGCTACACCTTC.

This sequence joins TRBV30 and TRBJ2-7; 9 nucleotides agree with TRBD1. Germline lookup yields CDR1 GTSNPN and CDR2 SVGIG (reference sequence). This CDR3 comprises 12 residues. CDR3 sequence reads: CAQDRGTYEQYF. CDR3 DNA sequence: TGTGCTCAGGACAGGGGAACCTACGAGCAGTACTTC.

This clonotype was observed at least ten times. The genes are TRBV6-5 and TRBJ2-3; D is undetermined. The CDR3 is 15 amino acids. Germline CDR1 MNHEY, CDR2 SVGAGI. V was pared by 0 bases and J by 3 bases, with 10 bases between. The CDR3 loop is CASSYSNLGTDTQYF. As DNA, the CDR3 is TGTGCCAGCAGTTACTCGAACCTGGGGACAGATACGCAGTATTTT.

This chain links TRBV20-1 with TRBJ1-4, with TRBD1 matching over 8 bases. The CDR3 extends over 12 amino acids. The V gene end was trimmed by 0 bases and the J gene end by 16 bases; junction bases not matched to a gene: 7. Germline V CDR1 and CDR2: DFQATT, SNEGSKA (reference sequence). CDR3 region: CSARDNRTGPFF. The CDR3 nucleotides read TGCAGTGCTAGAGATAATCGGACAGGGCCGTTTTTT.

Only a few counts were recorded for this clonotype. This chain connects TRBV5-4 to TRBJ1-2, with 9 bases that match TRBD1. Germline V gene lookup returns CDR1 SGHNT and CDR2 YYREEE (reference sequence). CDR3 length: 14 residues. Trimming removed 5 bases from V and 7 bases from J; junction bases left unmatched: 9. Here the CDR3 reads CASRITGGEAGYTF. The CDR3 DNA reads as TGTGCCAGCAGAATTACAGGGGGCGAAGCTGGCTACACCTTC.

The gene calls are TRBV20-1 and TRBJ1-1; the D is unclear. V shed 6 bases and J shed 1 base, with 18 bases lying between them. CDR3 length equals 15 residues. Per the germline V gene, CDR1 is DFQATT and CDR2 is SNEGSKA (reference sequence). CDR3 bases: TGCAGTGCAACAGTCCCTGGGTCCGGGAACACTGAAGCTTTCTTT. Translating it yields CSATVPGSGNTEAFF.

This clonotype was seen at least ten times. The chain recombines TRBV10-3 with TRBJ2-1, with 8 bases identical to TRBD2. Losses at the gene ends were 8 bases for V and 4 bases for J; bases not matched to a gene: 4. CDR3 size: 13 residues. Germline CDR1 is ENHRY and CDR2 is SYGVKD. The CDR3 DNA reads as TGTGCCATCTCCCGGGGGGGGTACAATGAGCAGTTCTTC. The encoded protein is CAISRGGYNEQFF.

The CDR3 spells CASSGASAGNTIYF. CDR3 bases: TGTGCCAGCAGCGGGGCGTCGGCTGGAAACACCATATATTTT. V gene TRBV5-6 combines with J gene TRBJ1-3; D perhaps matches TRBD1 (5 bases). Trimming took off 4 bases at V and 2 bases at J, with 10 bases between the two ends. The CDR3 is 14 amino acids. The germline V gene has CDR1 SGHDT and CDR2 YYEEEE.

Only a few counts were recorded for this clonotype. The chain uses TRBV4-2 and TRBJ1-2; D is unclear. Deletions cut 3 bases from V and 7 bases from J, with 24 bases between. CDR1 is LGHNA and CDR2 is YNFKEQ in the germline V gene. The CDR3 spans 17 residues. The CDR3 here is CASSHAAGDPTLGGYTF. CDR3 nucleotides: TGTGCCAGCAGCCACGCGGCGGGTGACCCTACACTGGGTGGCTACACCTTC.

This clonotype was seen many times. The chain combines TRBV5-1 with TRBJ2-2, with D perhaps given as TRBD1 or TRBD2 (6 bases each). The CDR3 has 14 residues. V lost 2 bases, J lost 4 bases, and 9 bases lay in between. CDR1 and CDR2 from the germline V gene are SGHRS and YFSETQ. The CDR3 is CASSFGGRTGELFF. In nucleotides, the CDR3 is TGCGCCAGCAGCTTTGGGGGGCGCACCGGGGAGCTGTTTTTT.

This clonotype showed up just a few times. The chain couples TRBV12-3 or TRBV12-4 to TRBJ1-2; 11 nucleotides agree with TRBD1. V shed 5 bases and J 1 base; nucleotides not matched to a gene: 6. The CDR3 extends over 16 amino acids. The DNA for the CDR3 is TGTGCCAGCAGTCACGGGACAGGGGGGATTAACTATGGCTACACCTTC. It codes for CASSHGTGGINYGYTF.

V usage is TRBV12-3 or TRBV12-4 and J usage is TRBJ1-3; no definite D call. The CDR3 has 14 residues. V was trimmed by 5 bases and J by 0 bases, leaving 8 bases between them. CDR3 sequence: CASSPPFSGNTIYF. CDR3 nucleotide sequence: TGTGCCAGCAGTCCCCCATTCTCTGGAAACACCATATATTTT.